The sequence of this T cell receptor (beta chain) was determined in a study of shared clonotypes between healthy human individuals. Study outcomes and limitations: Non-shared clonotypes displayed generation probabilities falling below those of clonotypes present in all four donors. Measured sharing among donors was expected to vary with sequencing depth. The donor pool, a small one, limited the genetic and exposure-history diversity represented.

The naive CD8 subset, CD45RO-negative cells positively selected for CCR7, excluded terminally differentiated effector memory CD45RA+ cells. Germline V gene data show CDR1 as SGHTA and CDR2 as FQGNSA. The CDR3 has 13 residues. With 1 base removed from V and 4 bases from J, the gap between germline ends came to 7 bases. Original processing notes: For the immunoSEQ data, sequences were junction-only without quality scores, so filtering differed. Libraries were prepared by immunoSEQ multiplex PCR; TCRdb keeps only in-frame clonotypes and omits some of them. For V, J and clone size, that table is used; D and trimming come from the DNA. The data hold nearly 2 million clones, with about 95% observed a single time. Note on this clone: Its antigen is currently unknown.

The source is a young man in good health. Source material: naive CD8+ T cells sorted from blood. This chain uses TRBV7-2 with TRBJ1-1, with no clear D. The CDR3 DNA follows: TGTGCCAGCAGCTTAGTAGCTGGCACTGAAGCTTTCTTT. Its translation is CASSLVAGTEAFF.